These T cell receptor beta chains were read from a single sample in a study of radiation and T cells in renal cell carcinoma. Some clones are missing from TCRdb's copy, which holds only in-frame ones; the method was immunoSEQ multiplex PCR. The sample shows roughly 80,000 clones, around four fifths of them seen only once. This specimen consisted of blood, obtained from a patient whose treatment included radiotherapy and nephrectomy. The receptors were sampled from a woman aged 60-75 years with renal cell carcinoma. Each CDR3 is given with its conserved first and last residue. The D gene is left open where the match is weak. The size of a clone is reported for some rows only, either as once, few or many, or as a class for expanded clones.

j_call clone_size v_call d_call cdr3_aa cdr3_nt
TRBJ1-2 . TRBV4-2 TRBD1 CASSTGTAANYGYTF TGTGCCAGCAGCACGGGGACAGCGGCTAACTATGGCTACACCTTC
TRBJ2-7 . TRBV10-3 . CASSGWGPIYEQYF TGTGCCAGCAGTGGATGGGGACCGATCTACGAGCAGTACTTC
TRBJ2-5 many TRBV29-1 . CSVEETQYF TGCAGCGTTGAAGAGACCCAGTACTTC
TRBJ2-2 . TRBV5-1 . CASSQNTYTGELFF TGCGCCAGCAGCCAAAACACATACACCGGGGAGCTGTTTTTT
TRBJ1-2 . TRBV2 . CASNNRDRYTF TGTGCCAGCAATAACAGGGATCGCTACACCTTC
TRBJ2-5 . TRBV5-1 . CASSFETQETQYF TGCGCCAGCAGCTTCGAAACCCAAGAGACCCAGTACTTC
TRBJ1-5 few TRBV5-6 . CASSLAQGDGQPQHF TGTGCCAGCAGCTTGGCACAGGGTGACGGTCAGCCCCAGCATTTT
TRBJ1-2 once TRBV4-1 . CASSQETSGTSILNYGYTF TGCGCCAGCAGCCAAGAAACCAGCGGAACTTCAATTCTTAACTATGGCTACACCTTC
TRBJ2-5 . TRBV7-9 . CASSLGQGLRYQETQYF TGTGCCAGCAGCTTAGGCCAGGGCCTGAGGTACCAAGAGACCCAGTACTTC
TRBJ2-5 . TRBV6-1 . CASSGSNQETQYF TGTGCCAGCAGTGGCAGCAATCAAGAGACCCAGTACTTC
TRBJ2-1 . TRBV27 . CASSDLLGFNEQFF TGTGCCAGCAGTGACCTATTAGGGTTTAATGAGCAGTTCTTC
TRBJ2-7 . TRBV4-2 . CASSLQGGEQYF TGTGCCAGCAGCCTCCAAGGAGGCGAGCAGTACTTC
TRBJ1-2 . TRBV15 TRBD1 CATSRDRGGGAGYGYTF TGTGCCACCAGCAGAGATCGGGGAGGGGGCGCCGGGTATGGCTACACCTTC
TRBJ2-7 . TRBV6-1 TRBD1 CASSEAWGTGLHEQYF TGTGCCAGCAGTGAAGCTTGGGGGACAGGGCTTCACGAGCAGTACTTC
TRBJ1-5 . TRBV20-1 . CSASPGQPQHF TGCAGTGCGTCCCCTGGGCAGCCCCAGCATTTT
TRBJ1-5 . TRBV29-1 . CSVGQEPNQPQHF TGCAGCGTTGGACAAGAACCCAATCAGCCCCAGCATTTT
TRBJ1-1 . TRBV6-5 . CASSYFGKIGTEAFF TGTGCCAGCAGCTACTTTGGTAAAATAGGAACTGAAGCTTTCTTT
TRBJ2-3 . TRBV18 TRBD2 CASSPLTSGGTDTQYF TGTGCCAGCTCACCGCTGACTAGCGGGGGCACAGATACGCAGTATTTT
TRBJ2-1 . TRBV6-5 TRBD2 CASSYSGLAGGYEQFF TGTGCCAGCAGTTACTCGGGACTAGCGGGGGGGTATGAGCAGTTCTTC
TRBJ1-4 . TRBV28 . CASSLPPDYNEKLFF TGTGCCAGCAGTTTGCCCCCGGACTATAATGAAAAACTGTTTTTT
TRBJ2-5 . TRBV7-2 TRBD2 CASSSRGGAGETQYF TGTGCCAGCAGCTCTCGGGGGGGGGCCGGTGAGACCCAGTACTTC
TRBJ2-3 . TRBV9 TRBD1 CASSVEAGQGTDTQYF TGTGCCAGCAGCGTAGAGGCGGGACAGGGGACAGATACGCAGTATTTT
TRBJ1-6 . TRBV27 TRBD1 CASSLSGTGYSPLHF TGTGCCAGCAGTTTATCAGGGACAGGGTATTCACCCCTCCACTTT
TRBJ2-3 . TRBV18 TRBD2 CASSPPQAGATDTQYF TGTGCCAGCTCACCCCCCCAAGCGGGGGCCACAGATACGCAGTATTTT
TRBJ1-1 . TRBV28 . CASSITGMGTEAFF TGTGCCAGCAGCATCACAGGGATGGGCACTGAAGCTTTCTTT
TRBJ1-1 once TRBV7-9 . CASSFEEVVYTEAFF TGTGCCAGCAGCTTCGAGGAAGTCGTTTACACTGAAGCTTTCTTT
TRBJ2-3 . TRBV14 . CASSQDNLGGNTQYF TGTGCCAGCAGCCAAGATAATCTAGGCGGGAATACGCAGTATTTT
TRBJ2-6 . TRBV27 . CASSYDMSGANVLTF TGTGCCAGCAGTTACGACATGTCTGGGGCCAACGTCCTGACTTTC
TRBJ2-5 . TRBV7-9 . CASSLYASREPEETQYF TGTGCCAGCAGCTTATACGCCTCTCGGGAACCGGAGGAGACCCAGTACTTC
TRBJ2-1 . TRBV4-2 . CASSQDNSYNEQFF TGTGCCAGCAGCCAAGACAACTCTTACAATGAGCAGTTCTTC
TRBJ1-4 . TRBV30 . CAWSVLGNEKLFF TGTGCCTGGAGTGTACTAGGGAATGAAAAACTGTTTTTT
TRBJ1-1 . TRBV28 . CASSFSWGIKNTEAFF TGTGCCAGCAGTTTTTCCTGGGGAATCAAGAACACTGAAGCTTTCTTT
TRBJ1-1 . TRBV9 . CASSANFREADTEAFF TGTGCCAGCAGCGCTAATTTCCGGGAAGCAGACACTGAAGCTTTCTTT
TRBJ2-3 . TRBV19 . CASSNDFITDTQYF TGTGCCAGTAGTAACGACTTTATCACAGATACGCAGTATTTT
TRBJ2-4 . TRBV6-5 . CASSYSVRGENIQYF TGTGCCAGCAGTTACTCGGTCAGGGGAGAAAACATTCAGTACTTC
TRBJ1-5 . TRBV5-8 . CASSLIVEGNQPQHF TGTGCCAGCAGCTTGATTGTCGAGGGGAATCAGCCCCAGCATTTT
TRBJ1-1 . TRBV7-9 . CASSLEEKTEAFF TGTGCCAGCAGCTTAGAGGAAAAAACTGAAGCTTTCTTT
TRBJ1-1 . TRBV29-1 . CSVVSTGMNTEAFF TGCAGCGTGGTTTCGACAGGCATGAACACTGAAGCTTTCTTT
TRBJ1-3 . TRBV7-3 . CASSLGPQGSTGNTIYF TGTGCCAGCAGCTTGGGACCACAGGGATCAACTGGAAACACCATATATTTT
TRBJ1-6 . TRBV28 . CASRPAAGGSPLHF TGTGCCAGCAGGCCCGCCGCCGGCGGCTCACCCCTCCACTTT
TRBJ2-7 . TRBV5-1 . CASSSSRYEQYF TGCGCCAGCAGCTCGTCGAGGTACGAGCAGTACTTC
TRBJ1-1 . TRBV6-5 . CASRLPRGNTEAFF TGTGCCAGCAGACTACCGAGAGGAAACACTGAAGCTTTCTTT
TRBJ2-3 . TRBV27 TRBD1 CASSFLGTGEGTDTQYF TGTGCCAGCAGTTTCTTAGGGACAGGGGAGGGCACAGATACGCAGTATTTT
TRBJ2-3 . TRBV27 TRBD2 CASSLSGVSGVTDTQYF TGTGCCAGCAGTTTATCGGGGGTAAGCGGGGTCACAGATACGCAGTATTTT
TRBJ1-4 . TRBV10-3 . CAIKEATNEKLFF TGTGCCATCAAGGAAGCAACTAATGAAAAACTGTTTTTT
TRBJ1-4 . TRBV9 TRBD1 CASSHRDREFSREKLFF TGTGCCAGCAGCCACCGGGACAGGGAATTTTCGAGGGAAAAACTGTTTTTT
TRBJ2-7 . TRBV18 TRBD2 CASSPRAGNSYEQYF TGTGCCAGCTCACCAAGAGCGGGGAACTCCTACGAGCAGTACTTC
TRBJ1-2 . TRBV18 . CASSPSLEGDGYTF TGTGCCAGCTCACCGAGTTTAGAGGGGGATGGCTACACCTTC
TRBJ1-6 . TRBV4-1 . CASSQEWGTKNNSPLHF TGCGCCAGCAGCCAAGAGTGGGGGACAAAGAATAATTCACCCCTCCACTTT
TRBJ1-5 . TRBV6-5 . CAAGREQDQPQHF TGTGCCGCGGGTCGCGAGCAGGATCAGCCCCAGCATTTT
TRBJ1-3 . TRBV5-6 . CASSLGNSGNTIYF TGTGCCAGCAGCTTGGGAAACTCTGGAAACACCATATATTTT
TRBJ1-4 . TRBV5-6 TRBD1 CASSAMRGRPNEKLFF TGTGCCAGCAGCGCCATGAGGGGGCGACCCAATGAAAAACTGTTTTTT
TRBJ1-2 . TRBV19 . CASSITARDYGYTF TGTGCCAGTAGTATAACGGCGAGGGACTATGGCTACACCTTC